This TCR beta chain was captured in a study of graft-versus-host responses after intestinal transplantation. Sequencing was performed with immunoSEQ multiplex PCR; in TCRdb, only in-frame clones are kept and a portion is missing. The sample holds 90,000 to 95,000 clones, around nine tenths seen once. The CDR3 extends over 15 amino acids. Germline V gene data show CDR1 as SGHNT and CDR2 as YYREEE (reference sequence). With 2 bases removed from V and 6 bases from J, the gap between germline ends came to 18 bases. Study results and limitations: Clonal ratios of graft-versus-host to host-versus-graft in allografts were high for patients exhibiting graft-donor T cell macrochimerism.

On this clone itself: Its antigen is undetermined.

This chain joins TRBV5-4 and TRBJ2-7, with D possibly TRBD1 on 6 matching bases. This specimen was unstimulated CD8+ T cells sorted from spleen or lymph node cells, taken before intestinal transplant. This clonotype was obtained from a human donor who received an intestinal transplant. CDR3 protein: CASSFQGRDSGEQYF. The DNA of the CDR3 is TGTGCCAGCAGCTTCCAGGGGAGAGACAGTGGCGAGCAGTACTTC. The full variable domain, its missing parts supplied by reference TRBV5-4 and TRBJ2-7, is ETGVTQSPTHLIKTRGQQVTLRCSSQSGHNTVSWYQQALGQGPQFIFQYYREEENGRGNFPPRFSGLQFPNYSSELNVNALELDDSALYLCASSFQGRDSGEQYFGPGTRLTVT.